This TCR beta chain was identified during a study of T cell repertoires in cytomegalovirus infection. The overall study: Matching HLA type and CMV infection were both indicated by public TCR beta signatures. Study results and caveats: CMV-specific HLA-C-restricted TCR beta clonotypes dominated the ex vivo response. Carriers of CMV and the relevant HLA type were discriminated by public TCR beta frequency.

TCRdb re-analysed the reads in MiXCR, keeping a single row per CDR3 protein. The repertoire holds about 890,000 distinct CDR3 sequences, with approximately 31% as singletons. Points on this clonotype: Its antigen is not known.

The sequence was obtained from a human donor in good health (CMV status not recorded). Some clones in this sample may be carry-over from other donors' samples. The sample here was cultured CD8+ T cells from PBMCs, taken from culture after CMV antigen stimulation.

The CDR3 bases are TGTGCCAGCATCGAAGGATCAGGGGGCGCAGGGGGCAATCAGCCCCAGCATTTT. This encodes CASIEGSGGAGGNQPQHF. The gene calls are TRBV2 and TRBJ1-5; 8 positions match TRBD1. This CDR3 comprises 18 residues. Germline lookup yields CDR1 SNHLY and CDR2 FYNNEI. The V gene end was trimmed by 7 bases and the J gene end by 2 bases; junction bases not matched to a gene: 16.